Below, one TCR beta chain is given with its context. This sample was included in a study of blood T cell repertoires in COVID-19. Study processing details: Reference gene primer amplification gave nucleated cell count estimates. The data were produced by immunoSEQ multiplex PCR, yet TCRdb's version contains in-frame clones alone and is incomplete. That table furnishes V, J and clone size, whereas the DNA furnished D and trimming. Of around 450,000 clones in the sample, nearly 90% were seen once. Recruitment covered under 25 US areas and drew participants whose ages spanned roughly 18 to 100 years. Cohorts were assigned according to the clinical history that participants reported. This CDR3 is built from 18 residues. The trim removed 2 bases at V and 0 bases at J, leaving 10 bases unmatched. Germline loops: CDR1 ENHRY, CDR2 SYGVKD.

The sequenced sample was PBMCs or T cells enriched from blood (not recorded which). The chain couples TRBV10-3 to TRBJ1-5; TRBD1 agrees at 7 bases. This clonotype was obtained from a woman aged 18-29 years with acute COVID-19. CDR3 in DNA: TGTGCCATCAGTGAGCTTGACAGGGAAGGGGGTAGCAATCAGCCCCAGCATTTT. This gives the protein CAISELDREGGSNQPQHF.